The T cell receptor beta chain under discussion was sequenced for a study of human T cells and chemical hapten exposure. Across the study: From small differences in pooled library volume came most of the variation in per-sample TCR yields. General observations from the study: Patch test scores rose with PT1 expanded TCR counts, a positive correlation.

MiXCR, run by TCRdb on the RACE reads, gives a single entry per CDR3 protein. Here the sample spans about 350,000 distinct CDR3 sequences, about 6.3% being singletons. This clonotype was observed a handful of times. Antigen specificity is unknown. This could be a read error, since a much larger clone is one nucleotide away. Time point indicated: patch test 2, 6 weeks after DPC sensitization. Documented treatment: therapeutic diphenylcyclopropenone sensitization with weekly scalp DPC. The material was whole blood, obtained in connection with sensitization to the hapten diphenylcyclopropenone (DPC). The sequence was collected from a woman between 18 and 29 years old with alopecia areata. Some clones in this sample may be carry-over from other donors' samples.

As DNA, the CDR3 is TGTGCCAGCAGTTACGGGACGAACACTGAAGCTTTCTTT. Protein: CASSYGTNTEAFF. This chain links TRBV6-2 or TRBV6-3 with TRBJ1-1; a possible D gene is TRBD1 (5 bases). The CDR3 is 13 amino acids. Trimming pared 2 bases from V and 1 base from J, leaving 5 bases between. Germline CDR1 is MNHEY and CDR2 is SVGEGT.